Listed here is a single T cell receptor beta chain. The antigen this receptor binds is unknown. There are no base qualities to consult, and no much larger clone falls within one base. These data originate in a study of cytomegalovirus exposure and HLA in healthy donors (dated by TCRdb to 2016 to 2017). Looking at the study overall: According to an earlier analysis of 587 of the donors, about 179 million T cells yielded 90 million to 130 million unique TCR beta sequences and approximately 300 Gb of sequence data. An early release that covered around 590 HLA-typed donors contained about 290 gigabases of sequencing data and tens of millions of unique TCR sequences. Of the 300 to 450 genotyped donors, approximately 80% fell in the genetic ancestry cluster associated with self-reported Caucasian donors. The study aimed to test whether signatures of past pathogen exposure could be identified by cataloging public T cell receptors. The study profiled the T cell repertoires of under 850 subjects by immunosequencing and related them to cytomegalovirus serostatus. Besides the first cohort of hundreds of subjects, a separate validation cohort made up of around 120 different subjects was used. To predict cytomegalovirus infection status, the study brought together high-throughput TCR immunosequencing, statistical association of individual TCRs with disease status, and machine learning. To study patterns of TCR occurrence, a later analysis re-analyzed previously published TCR beta repertoires from around 670 donors and added high-resolution HLA genotyping. Rather than using new phenotypic data, the later analysis identified candidate immune exposures from TCR beta sequences and from how often those sequences occurred across donors. An earlier analysis of approximately 580 of the donors used high-throughput TCR beta sequencing to judge whether each TCR beta V gene segment behaved as functional or pseudogenic. Alongside the repertoire data, information on donor age, sex, ethnicity and CMV serostatus was compiled. A later genetic analysis used genome-wide SNP genotypes for about three fifths of the roughly 700 donors, treating that subset as a discovery cohort. Every repertoire in the discovery cohort had been generated on one and the same sequencing platform. HLA typing covered class I and class II loci at four-digit resolution. The number of typed donors differed by locus: roughly 629-640 for A, B, C, DRB1 and DQB1; approximately 520 for DQA1; 606 for DPA1; and 400 to 480 for DPB1. Four to six DR-DQ haplotypes were handled as single units for association and clustering, since linkage in the cohort was strong. Across under 500 genotyped donors of the cohort, an average of 235,054 unique TCR beta nucleotide sequences per donor were sequenced, and 15% to 20% of those sequences were non-productive. What the study reported, not specific to this receptor: Only TCR beta chains were sequenced in this cohort, and the absence of alpha or paired-chain data limited detectable features. A later genetic analysis reported fewer N-insertions in productive TCRs among donors in an Asian-associated ancestry cluster than the roughly 700-donor mean. Several of the top co-occurrence clusters appeared to be linked to parvovirus B19, influenza, CMV and Epstein-Barr virus, according to a later analysis. V-gene and J-gene trimming of TCR beta chains was associated with a missense DCLRE1C variant in a later genetic analysis, and the association was replicated in an independent cohort. For the cohort, immune exposure information was limited to CMV serostatus. The presence/absence analyses assumed that sequencing depth was roughly uniform across donors, and that assumption may not be true. A few of the identified cytomegalovirus-associated TCR beta chains were confirmed in vitro to be specific for cytomegalovirus antigens. A total of 164 TCR beta chains were listed by the study as associated with cytomegalovirus. A further reported finding was that TCR beta sequences accurately predicted the HLA-A and HLA-B alleles for most subjects in the first cohort. When HLA alleles, especially DR and DQ, strongly co-occurred, attributing TCR associations to individual alleles was difficult. A later analysis found that TCR association rates varied across HLA loci, with DRB1 alleles showing the most associated TCRs and HLA-C alleles the fewest. The sequencing pipeline was judged likely to have produced a cluster of highly shared sequence variants as a technical artifact. Linkage disequilibrium might explain the correlated functional status among segregating V segments, but an unknown experimental factor could not be excluded. Specific HLA alleles were associated with over 15,000 TCR beta sequences at a false discovery rate of 0.05 in a later analysis. The classifier was reported to diagnose cytomegalovirus status with high specificity and sensitivity in both the original and validation cohorts. In a later analysis, HLA-associated TCR beta chains showed more clonal expansion and lower generation probabilities than non-associated chains that were equally common. Because HLA typing was missing for some donors at each locus, association tests included only the typed subset. In an earlier analysis of 587 of the donors, most TCR beta V segments were observed in productive rearrangements about 87% or about 30% of the time, broadly matching IMGT annotations. According to a later analysis, most CMV-associated TCR beta chains appeared to be HLA-restricted, and the HLA associations seemed to be driven largely by CMV exposure. Because counts were too low, 15 to 20 rarely observed V segments, including chromosome 9 orphons, were excluded from the earlier analysis of some 590 of the donors. Some IMGT-functional V segments, including TRBV6-2 and TRBV6-3, could not be told apart with the 87-base-pair reads, so those segments were excluded. The authors suggested that the approach could potentially be generalized to other disease states and immunological phenotypes. Most TCR sequences were seen in very few donors, while some public TCRs were found in many individuals.

The CDR3 goes from the cysteine to the phenylalanine over 17 residues. CDR3 DNA is the only sequence kept; it has 51 bases, read in frame from the first base. Taken from the germline V gene, the CDR1 and CDR2 loops are ENHRY and SYGVKD. V lost 5 bases and J lost 6 bases, and the count of bases not matched to a germline gene is 15. The cohort consisted of approximately 690 healthy bone marrow donors. All cohort members were sampled while nominally healthy, although unrecorded immune exposures were likely present. The donor was CMV seronegative and belonged to the group of approximately 320 seronegative cohort members. A peripheral blood sample was collected from each donor, and TCR beta sequencing was performed on peripheral blood mononuclear cells. The Qiagen DNeasy Blood Extraction Kit was used to extract genomic DNA from the blood cell samples. Library construction relied on the immunoSEQ multiplex PCR assay. A mixture of 60 forward primers for TCR Vbeta segments and 13 reverse primers for TCR Jbeta segments was used in the multiplex PCR. The CDR3 region of rearranged TCR beta genes was amplified from genomic DNA with a multiplex PCR assay. The amplified TCR beta libraries were sequenced on the Illumina HiSeq System as 87-base-pair reads. The authors processed their data as follows. A later analysis tallied tens of millions of unique TCR beta chains across the 666 repertoires, and approximately 12 million of those chains were shared by two or more donors. To remove PCR and sequencing errors, raw reads were error-corrected and collapsed into unique sequences using a nearest-neighbor algorithm that merged closely related sequences. V, D and J gene segments were assigned by aligning CDR3 sequences to IMGT reference sequences. For a sequence to be retained, a match of at least six nucleotides was required to both a V gene segment and a J gene segment. A rearrangement was called productive if the CDR3 had no stop codons and remained in frame with V and J, and every other rearrangement was called non-productive. Following IMGT convention, CDR3 was defined as the stretch from the second conserved V-encoded cysteine up to the conserved J-encoded phenylalanine. The earlier analysis of about 570 of the donors excluded any sequence lacking an unambiguous match to a single V gene segment. An earlier analysis of roughly 590 of the donors called V segments functional above 56.7% productive rearrangements and segregating when the between-donor standard deviation exceeded 5%. A statistical classification framework was built for diagnosing cytomegalovirus status from the catalog of TCR beta chain sequences. In a later analysis, V and J genes were assigned by comparing TCR nucleotide sequences against IMGT/GENE-DB human TR gene sequences. Using the TCRdist pipeline, a later analysis assigned CDR3 sequences along with most-parsimonious VDJ recombination scenarios. In a later analysis, each TCR beta chain was defined by its CDR3 amino acid sequence together with its V-gene family, and reads without a unique V-gene family were excluded. As a way to deal with suspected cross-contamination and a sequencing artifact, a later analysis dropped over 550 nucleotide sequences that were highly shared and had low generation probability. In a later analysis, a clonal expansion index for each public chain was calculated from normalized within-repertoire ranks of inferred template counts. A later analysis computed generation probabilities with a VDJ recombination model fitted to out-of-frame rearrangements, and checked the results against IGoR. Hypergeometric tests were used in a later analysis to score TCR-TCR, TCR-HLA and TCR-CMV co-occurrence, with a repertoire-size bias correction applied to the TCR pairs. A later analysis estimated false discovery rates by permuting HLA or CMV assignments 20 times. In a later analysis, co-occurring TCRs were grouped using DBSCAN, with TCRdist sequence similarity added in when clustering inside HLA-allele-positive subsets. Co-occurrence clustering excluded repertoires with fewer than 30,000 or more than 120,000 public chains, plus five with anomalous nucleotide sharing. TCRdb re-hosts the immuneACCESS table, in-frame sequences only. Its copies lack some clones; in the studies checked, an unresolved V gene accounts for under half of them, and the cause for the rest is not known. D and trimming come from the DNA, and the V and J calls and clone size come from that table. The sample table contains about 190,000 clones; only one count was recorded for 60% to 85% of them. The top ten clones comprise around 1% of the sample.

The clonotype comes from a woman aged 40 to 50 in good health and CMV-seronegative. Sequences were obtained from PBMCs. The rearranged segments are TRBV10-3 and TRBJ2-1; 8 central bases correspond to TRBD2. The nucleotide sequence reads as follows: TGTGCCATCAGTTTCCGGGGGGGACCCAATCAAGCCAATGAGCAGTTCTTC. Its translation reads: CAISFRGGPNQANEQFF.